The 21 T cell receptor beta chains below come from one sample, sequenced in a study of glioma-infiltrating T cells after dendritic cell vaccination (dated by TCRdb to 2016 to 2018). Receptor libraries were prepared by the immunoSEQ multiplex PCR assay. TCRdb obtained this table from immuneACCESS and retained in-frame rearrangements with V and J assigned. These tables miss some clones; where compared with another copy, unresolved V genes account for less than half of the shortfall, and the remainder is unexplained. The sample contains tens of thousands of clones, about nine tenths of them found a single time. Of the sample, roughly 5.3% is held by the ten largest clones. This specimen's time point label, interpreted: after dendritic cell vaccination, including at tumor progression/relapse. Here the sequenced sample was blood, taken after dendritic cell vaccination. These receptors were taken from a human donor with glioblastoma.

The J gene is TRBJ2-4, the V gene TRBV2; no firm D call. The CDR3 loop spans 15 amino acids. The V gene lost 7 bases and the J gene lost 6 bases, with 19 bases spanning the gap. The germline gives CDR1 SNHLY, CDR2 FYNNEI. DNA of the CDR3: TGTGCCAGCAAAGGCCGGCGCCCAGGATCAAACATTCAGTACTTC. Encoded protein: CASKGRRPGSNIQYF.

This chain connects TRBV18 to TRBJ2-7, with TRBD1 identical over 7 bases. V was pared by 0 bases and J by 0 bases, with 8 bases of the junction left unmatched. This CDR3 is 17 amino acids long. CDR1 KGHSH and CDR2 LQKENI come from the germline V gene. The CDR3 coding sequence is TGTGCCAGCTCACCACCGCGTCAGGCAGGGGGCTCCTACGAGCAGTACTTC. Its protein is CASSPPRQAGGSYEQYF.

CDR3 in amino acids: CASRPRAETQYF. CDR3 coding DNA: TGTGCCAGCCGCCCCCGAGCAGAGACCCAGTACTTC. The chain has TRBV6-1 and TRBJ2-5; no clear D. This CDR3 has 12 amino acids. Germline V gene sequence: CDR1 MNHNS, CDR2 SASEGT. V lost 8 bases and J 4 bases, leaving 11 bases between the germline ends.

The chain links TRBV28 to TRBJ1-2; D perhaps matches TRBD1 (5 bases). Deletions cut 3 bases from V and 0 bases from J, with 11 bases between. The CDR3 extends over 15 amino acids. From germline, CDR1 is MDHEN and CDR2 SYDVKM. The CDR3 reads CASSFSDTANYGYTF. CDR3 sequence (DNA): TGTGCCAGCAGTTTCTCGGACACCGCTAACTATGGCTACACCTTC.

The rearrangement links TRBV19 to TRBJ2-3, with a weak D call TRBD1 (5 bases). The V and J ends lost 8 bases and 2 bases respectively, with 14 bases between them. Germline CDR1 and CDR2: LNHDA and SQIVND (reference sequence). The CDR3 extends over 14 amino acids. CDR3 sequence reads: CASGIGQATDTQYF. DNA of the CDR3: TGTGCCAGTGGCATTGGACAAGCCACAGATACGCAGTATTTT. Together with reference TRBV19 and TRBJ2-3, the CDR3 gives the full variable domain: DGGITQSPKYLFRKEGQNVTLSCEQNLNHDAMYWYRQDPGQGLRLIYYSQIVNDFQKGDIAEGYSVSREKKESFPLTVTSAQKNPTAFYLCASGIGQATDTQYFGPGTRLTVL.

Here the CDR3 reads CASSLGIQGLYGYTF. The DNA of the CDR3 is TGCGCCAGCAGCTTGGGAATACAGGGCCTCTATGGCTACACCTTC. V is TRBV5-1 and J is TRBJ1-2; tentatively, D is TRBD1 (6 bases). CDR1 is SGHRS, CDR2 YFSETQ, per germline. The V end lost 0 bases, the J end lost 4 bases, and 13 bases lay between the germline ends. This CDR3 is 15 amino acids long. Full variable domain (rest looked up from reference TRBV5-1 and TRBJ1-2): KAGVTQTPRYLIKTRGQQVTLSCSPISGHRSVSWYQQTPGQGLQFLFEYFSETQRNKGNFPGRFSGRQFSNSRSEMNVSTLELGDSALYLCASSLGIQGLYGYTFGSGTRLTVV.

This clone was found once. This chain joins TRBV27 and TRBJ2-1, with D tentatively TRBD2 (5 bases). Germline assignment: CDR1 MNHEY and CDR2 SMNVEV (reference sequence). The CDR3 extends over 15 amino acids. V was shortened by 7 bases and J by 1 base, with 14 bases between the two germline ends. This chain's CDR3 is CASTAAPPSYNEQFF. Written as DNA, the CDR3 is TGTGCCAGCACAGCGGCCCCCCCTTCCTACAATGAGCAGTTCTTC.

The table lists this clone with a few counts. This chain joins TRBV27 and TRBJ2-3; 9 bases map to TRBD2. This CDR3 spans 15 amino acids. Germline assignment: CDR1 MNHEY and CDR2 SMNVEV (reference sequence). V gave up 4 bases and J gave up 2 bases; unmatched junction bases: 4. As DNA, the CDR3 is TGTGCCAGCAGTTATGCGGGAGGGATCACAGATACGCAGTATTTT. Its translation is CASSYAGGITDTQYF.

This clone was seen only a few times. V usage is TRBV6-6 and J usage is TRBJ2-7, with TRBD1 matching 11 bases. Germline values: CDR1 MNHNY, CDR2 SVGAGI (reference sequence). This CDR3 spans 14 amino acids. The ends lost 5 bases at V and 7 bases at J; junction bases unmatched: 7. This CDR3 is CASSLGQGAREQYF. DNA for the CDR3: TGTGCCAGCAGTCTCGGACAGGGGGCGAGGGAGCAGTACTTC.

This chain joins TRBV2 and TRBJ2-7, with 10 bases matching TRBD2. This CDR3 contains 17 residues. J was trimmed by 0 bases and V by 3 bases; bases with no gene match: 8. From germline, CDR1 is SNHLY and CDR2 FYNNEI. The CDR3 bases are TGTGCCAGCAGTGATGGTGGACTAGCGGAGGGCTCCTACGAGCAGTACTTC. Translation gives CASSDGGLAEGSYEQYF.

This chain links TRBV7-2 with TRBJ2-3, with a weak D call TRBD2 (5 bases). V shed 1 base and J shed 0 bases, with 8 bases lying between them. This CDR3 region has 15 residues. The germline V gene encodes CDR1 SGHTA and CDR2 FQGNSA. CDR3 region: CASSLVRVSTDTQYF. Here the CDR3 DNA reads TGTGCCAGCAGCTTAGTGCGGGTTAGCACAGATACGCAGTATTTT.

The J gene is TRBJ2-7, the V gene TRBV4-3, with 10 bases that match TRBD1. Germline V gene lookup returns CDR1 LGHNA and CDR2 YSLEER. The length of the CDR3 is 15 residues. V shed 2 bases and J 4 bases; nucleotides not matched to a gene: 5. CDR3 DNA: TGCGCCAGCAGCCAATTGGACAGGGGGGGGTACGAGCAGTACTTC. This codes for CASSQLDRGGYEQYF.

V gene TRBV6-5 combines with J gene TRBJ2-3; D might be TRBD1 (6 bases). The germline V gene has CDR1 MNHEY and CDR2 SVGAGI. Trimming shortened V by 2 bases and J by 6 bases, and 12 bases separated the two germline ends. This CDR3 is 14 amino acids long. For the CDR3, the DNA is TGTGCCAGCAGTTACCCAGGGGTCGCGGATACGCAGTATTTT. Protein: CASSYPGVADTQYF.

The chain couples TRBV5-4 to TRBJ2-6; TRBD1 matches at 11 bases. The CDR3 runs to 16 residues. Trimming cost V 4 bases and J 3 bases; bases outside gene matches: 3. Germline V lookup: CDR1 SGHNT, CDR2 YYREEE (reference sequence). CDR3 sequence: CASSRDRGVGANVLTF. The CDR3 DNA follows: TGTGCCAGCAGCCGGGACAGGGGGGTTGGGGCCAACGTCCTGACTTTC.

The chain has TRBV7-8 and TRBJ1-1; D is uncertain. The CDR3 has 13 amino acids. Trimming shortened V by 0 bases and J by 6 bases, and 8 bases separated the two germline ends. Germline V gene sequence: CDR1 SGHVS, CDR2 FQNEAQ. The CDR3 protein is CASSLARESEAFF. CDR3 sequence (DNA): TGTGCCAGCAGCTTAGCGCGGGAATCTGAAGCTTTCTTT. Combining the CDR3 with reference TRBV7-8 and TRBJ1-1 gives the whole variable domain GAGVSQSPRYKVAKRGQDVALRCDPISGHVSLFWYQQALGQGPEFLTYFQNEAQLDKSGLPSDRFFAERPEGSVSTLKIQRTQQEDSAVYLCASSLARESEAFFGQGTRLTVV.

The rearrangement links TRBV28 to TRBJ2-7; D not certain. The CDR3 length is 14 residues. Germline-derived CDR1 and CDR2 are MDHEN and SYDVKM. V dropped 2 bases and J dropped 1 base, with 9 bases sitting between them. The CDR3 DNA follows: TGTGCCAGCAGTTTACTAGTCGTTTCCTACGAGCAGTACTTC. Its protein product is CASSLLVVSYEQYF.

The CDR3 sequence: CATSREGSSTDTQYF. Written as DNA, the CDR3 is TGTGCCACCAGCAGAGAGGGCAGTAGCACAGATACGCAGTATTTT. V is TRBV15 and J is TRBJ2-3; D unresolved. Between the trimmed V and J ends, which lost 0 bases and 0 bases, there was a span of 7 bases. Germline CDR1 LNHNV, CDR2 YYDKDF (reference sequence). The CDR3 is 15 amino acids. Complete variable domain (other parts from reference TRBV15 and TRBJ2-3): DAMVIQNPRYQVTQFGKPVTLSCSQTLNHNVMYWYQQKSSQAPKLLFHYYDKDFNNEADTPDNFQSRRPNTSFCFLDIRSPGLGDTAMYLCATSREGSSTDTQYFGPGTRLTVL.

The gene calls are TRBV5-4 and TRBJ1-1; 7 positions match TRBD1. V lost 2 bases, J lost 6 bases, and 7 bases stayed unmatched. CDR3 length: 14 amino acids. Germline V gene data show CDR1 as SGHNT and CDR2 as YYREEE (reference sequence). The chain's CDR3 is CASSFRGLGAEAFF. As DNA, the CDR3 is TGTGCCAGCAGCTTTAGGGGGCTGGGTGCTGAAGCTTTCTTT.

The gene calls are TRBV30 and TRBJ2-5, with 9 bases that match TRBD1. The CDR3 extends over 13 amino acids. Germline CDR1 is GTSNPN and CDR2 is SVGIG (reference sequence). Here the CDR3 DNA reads TGTGCAACCACCGGGACAGGGAGGCAGACCCAGTACTTC. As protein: CATTGTGRQTQYF.

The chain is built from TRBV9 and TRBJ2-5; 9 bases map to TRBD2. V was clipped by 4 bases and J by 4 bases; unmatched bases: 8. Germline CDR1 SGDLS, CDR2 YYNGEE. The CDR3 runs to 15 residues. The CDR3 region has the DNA TGTGCCAGCAGCAGGGCGGGAGGGCCTCGAGAGACCCAGTACTTC. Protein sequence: CASSRAGGPRETQYF. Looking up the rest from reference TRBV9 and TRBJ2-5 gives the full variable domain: DSGVTQTPKHLITATGQRVTLRCSPRSGDLSVYWYQQSLDQGLQFLIQYYNGEERAKGNILERFSAQQFPDLHSELNLSSLELGDSALYFCASSRAGGPRETQYFGPGTRLLVL.

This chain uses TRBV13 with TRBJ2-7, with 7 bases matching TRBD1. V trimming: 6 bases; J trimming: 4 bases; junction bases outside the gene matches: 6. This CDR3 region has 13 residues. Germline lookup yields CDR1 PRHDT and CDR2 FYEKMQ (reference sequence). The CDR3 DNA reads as TGTGCCAGCAGTGAGACAGGGTTTTACGAGCAGTACTTC. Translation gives CASSETGFYEQYF.